The present entry profiles one TCR beta chain with its context. These data originate in a study of cytomegalovirus exposure and HLA in healthy donors. The germline gives CDR1 ENHRY, CDR2 SYGVKD. The CDR3 contains 12 residues. With 6 bases removed from V and 7 bases from J, the gap between germline ends came to 10 bases. Profiling relied on immunoSEQ multiplex PCR, and the TCRdb table lists in-frame clones only, not all of them. The sample carries over 250,000 clones, around 90% recorded once. The chain carries TRBV10-3 and TRBJ1-5; D perhaps matches TRBD1 (5 bases). The sequenced material came from PBMCs. The receptor comes from a woman aged 30 to 39 in good health and CMV-seropositive. The CDR3 DNA reads TGTGCCATCAGCAGTGGGGCCCAGCCCCAGCATTTT. It encodes CAISSGAQPQHF.